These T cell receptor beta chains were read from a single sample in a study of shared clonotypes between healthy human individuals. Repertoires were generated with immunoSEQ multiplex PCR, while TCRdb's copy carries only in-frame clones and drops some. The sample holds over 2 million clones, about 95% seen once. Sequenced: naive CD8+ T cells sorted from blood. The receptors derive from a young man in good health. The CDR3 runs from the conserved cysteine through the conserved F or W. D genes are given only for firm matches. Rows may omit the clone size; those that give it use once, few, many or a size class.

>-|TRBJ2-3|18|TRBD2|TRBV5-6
TGTGCCAGCAGCTTGGTACGGGAGGGCCTAGGGAGCACAGATACGCAGTATTTT
CASSLVREGLGSTDTQYF
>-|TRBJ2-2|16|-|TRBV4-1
TGCGCCAGCACCCCGGGGGGACAGACGAACACCGGGGAGCTGTTTTTT
CASTPGGQTNTGELFF
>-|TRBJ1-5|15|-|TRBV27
TGTGCCAGCAGTTTTTTTCCTCCGGCGAATCAGCCCCAGCATTTT
CASSFFPPANQPQHF
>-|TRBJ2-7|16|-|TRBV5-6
TGTGCCAGCAGCTTGGAGGCACACGGGGGACCCTACGAGCAGTACTTC
CASSLEAHGGPYEQYF
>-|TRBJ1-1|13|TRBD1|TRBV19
TGTGCCAGTAGGGCAGGGGGCGCCACTGAAGCTTTCTTT
CASRAGGATEAFF
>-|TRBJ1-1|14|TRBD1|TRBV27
TGTGCCAGCAGACGGACAGGGGGGCCTCCCGCCGCTTTCTTT
CASRRTGGPPAAFF
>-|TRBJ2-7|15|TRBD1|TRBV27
TGTGCCAGCAGTTCTCCGGGACAGGGGTTCAACGAGCAGTACTTC
CASSSPGQGFNEQYF
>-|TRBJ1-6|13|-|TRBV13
TGTGCCAGCAGCTTAGGTGGGAATTCACCCCTCCACTTT
CASSLGGNSPLHF
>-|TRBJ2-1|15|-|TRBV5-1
TGCGCCAGCAGCCCGCCGGGACGGAACTACAATGAGCAGTTCTTC
CASSPPGRNYNEQFF
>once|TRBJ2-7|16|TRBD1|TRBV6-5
TGTGCCAGCAGTTACTCTAGGGACAGGGATTTCCACGAGCAGTACTTC
CASSYSRDRDFHEQYF
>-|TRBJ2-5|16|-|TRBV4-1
TGCGCCAGCAGCCAGCCGGGACGGGAGCCTCAAGAGACCCAGTACTTC
CASSQPGREPQETQYF